Detailed here is one T cell receptor (beta chain). What it recognizes is unknown. Sequence at one end of the junction differs from germline and may be a read error. The data were obtained in a study of identical twins' blood T cells. TCRdb analysed the 5' RACE reads with MiXCR anew, one entry per CDR3 protein. Of 300,000 to 400,000 distinct CDR3 sequences in the sample, about 28% are singletons; the top ten hold 6% to 7%. Germline V gives CDR1 MDHEN, CDR2 SYDVKM. The CDR3 is made up of 14 amino acids. General observations from the study: Each donor's most abundant TCRbeta clonotypes shared more CDR3 sequences with her twin than unrelated donors.

The sequenced material came from PBMCs. This sequence originates from a woman aged 18-50 years in good health. The chain couples TRBV28 to TRBJ1-3; D perhaps matches TRBD1 (6 bases). CDR3 in amino acids: CASSLDSSGNTICF. CDR3 DNA sequence: TGTGCCAGCAGTTTGGACAGCTCTGGAAACACCATATGTTTT.